Described below is a single T cell receptor (beta chain) sequence and its context. Its antigen is not yet known. No qualities accompany the bases; no much larger clone lies one base away. The germline V gene sets CDR1 to SNHLY and CDR2 to FYNNEI. V is cut back by 6 bases and J by 3 bases, with 5 bases in the junction unmatched. The CDR3 sequence holds 13 residues, the cysteine and phenylalanine included. Only CDR3 DNA is held: 39 bases, read in frame from base 1. This sample stems from a study of T cells in Graves' hyperthyroidism and ophthalmopathy (dated by TCRdb to the late 2010s). A note on the overall study: Peripheral blood was sampled at the time of initial diagnosis, prior to any treatment. Once sampling was done, hyperthyroidism patients were given methimazole at a starting dose of 30 mg daily, whereas ophthalmopathy patients were given high-dose intravenous methylprednisolone. To identify TCR V-J signatures that set the groups apart, the researchers used a discovery cohort of 100 or so patients, made up of approximately 43 with Graves' ophthalmopathy and about 59 with stable Graves' hyperthyroidism. The study also compared thyroid tissue and blood T-cell repertoires from several Graves' hyperthyroidism patients. For training and testing, the 80 to 100 patients in the discovery cohort were randomly divided in a 7:3 ratio. Prospective prediction of ophthalmopathy was tested in an independent validation cohort of approximately 18 hyperthyroidism patients and 15 to 17 patients who later progressed to ophthalmopathy. The paper describes TCR Vbeta CDR3 sequencing of 140 or so peripheral blood samples, made up of 43 ophthalmopathy patients, over 70 hyperthyroidism patients and 17 progressor patients.

Amplification of TCR beta CDR3 regions was carried out from RNA transcripts. The first round of RT-PCR for the TCR CDR3 was performed with the HTBI primer set and the Qiagen OneStep RT-PCR kit. A second multiplex PCR round built the libraries, followed by size selection and purification. Sequencing of the libraries was done on an Illumina HiSeq2000 using paired-end 100 bp reads. As for the authors' bioinformatics: SOAPnuke was used to process the raw data, with reads discarded if the reads contained adapters or uncalled bases, had a mean Phred below 15, or lacked an exact constant-primer or identifier match. High-quality paired reads were merged using COPE v1.2.5, and each unique nucleotide sequence was defined as a clonotype. MiTCR v1.1 was used to align the clonotypes against IMGT TRBV, TRBD and TRBJ reference segments. Analysis was restricted to V-J combinations with a frequency above 0.0001, which covered over 98% of repertoires. A TCS score was defined as the ratio between F50 (clonal expansion) and ExV (chaos), using BLOSUM62-based TCRdist between CDR3 peptides within each V-J. Welch's t-statistics and random forest reduced fewer than 550 V-J features to 13, which were used in a naive Bayes classifier (R e1071). TCRdb's own reprocessing of the public reads used fastp at Q25 and MiXCR and kept productive beta chains. Identical CDR3 protein sequences are pooled into one entry, listed with their most common genes and DNA. These V and J calls derive from TCRdb rather than the authors' analysis. Here the sample has about 380,000 distinct CDR3 sequences; less than 20% occur a single time. Of the sample, 40% falls within the top ten clones.

Ophthalmopathy patients had moderately to severely active disease, Clinical Activity Score of at least 3, NOSPECS grade of at least 4, and duration under 3 months. Exclusion was applied to patients with uncontrolled infections, other autoimmune diseases, pregnancy or lactation. Clinical symptoms, serum thyroxine and TRAb, thyroid ultrasound, and orbital computed tomography formed the basis for the diagnoses. Ficoll-Paque density gradient centrifugation was used to isolate PBMCs from 10 ml of fresh peripheral blood. Total RNA was extracted using Trizol reagent, and RNA quality was assessed on an Agilent 2100 Bioanalyzer. Study-level results and caveats: A 13 V-J signature model separated ophthalmopathy from stable hyperthyroidism, with about 88% sensitivity and roughly 81% specificity in cross-validation and 80%/75% in testing. No statistical method was used to fix the sample size in advance, and group allocation was not hidden from the investigators. During validation, the model predicted progression to ophthalmopathy a median of about 5.9 months ahead of onset, with just under 71% sensitivity and 72% to 80% specificity. Most expanded thyroid clonotypes (frequency above 0.001) were also found in blood, which suggests that blood repertoires may mirror thyroid immune responses.

This clonotype was sampled from a man younger than 35 with Graves' ophthalmopathy. The chain is assembled from TRBV2 and TRBJ2-7; TRBD1 matches 7 bases in the middle. Sequenced input: blood. The DNA sequence is TGTGCCAGCAGGTACGACAGGGACTACGAGCAGTACTTC. This is translated as CASRYDRDYEQYF.